The source of this T cell receptor beta chain is a study of T-cell memory formation after mild COVID-19. MiXCR, run by TCRdb on the 5' RACE reads, gives a single entry per CDR3 protein. Of about 210,000 distinct CDR3 sequences in the sample, about 11% were seen once. Germline loops: CDR1 SEHNR, CDR2 FQNEAQ (reference sequence). The germline V and J ends were trimmed by 1 base and 8 bases, with 15 bases remaining between them. This CDR3 spans 15 amino acids. V gene TRBV7-9 combines with J gene TRBJ2-1; D perhaps matches TRBD1 (5 bases). The sample taken for sequencing was PBMCs or a T cell subset sorted from them (not recorded which). This TCR was recovered from a man aged 18 to 35 who had mild COVID-19 (a few samples of this study predate the infection). Cell type and time point are not known. The CDR3 coding sequence is TGTGCCAGCAGCTTAGATCAGGGAAGAACGTATGAGCAGTTCTTC. It codes for CASSLDQGRTYEQFF.